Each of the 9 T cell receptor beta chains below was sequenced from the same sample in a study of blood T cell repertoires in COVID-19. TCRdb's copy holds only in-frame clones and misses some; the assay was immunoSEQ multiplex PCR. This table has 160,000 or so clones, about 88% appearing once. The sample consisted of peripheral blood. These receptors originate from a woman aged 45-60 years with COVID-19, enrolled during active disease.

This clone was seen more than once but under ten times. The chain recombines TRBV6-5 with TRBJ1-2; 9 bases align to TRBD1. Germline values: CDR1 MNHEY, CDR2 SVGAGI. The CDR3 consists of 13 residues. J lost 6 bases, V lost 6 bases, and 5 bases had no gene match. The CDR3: CASRDRGWDGYTF. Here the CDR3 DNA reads TGTGCCAGCAGGGACAGGGGCTGGGATGGCTACACCTTC.

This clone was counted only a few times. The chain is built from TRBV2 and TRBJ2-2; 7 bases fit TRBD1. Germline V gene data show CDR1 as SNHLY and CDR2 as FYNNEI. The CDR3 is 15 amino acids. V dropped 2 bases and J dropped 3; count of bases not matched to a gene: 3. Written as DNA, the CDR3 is TGTGCCAGCAGTGAACCCACAGGGGACACCGGGGAGCTGTTTTTT. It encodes CASSEPTGDTGELFF.

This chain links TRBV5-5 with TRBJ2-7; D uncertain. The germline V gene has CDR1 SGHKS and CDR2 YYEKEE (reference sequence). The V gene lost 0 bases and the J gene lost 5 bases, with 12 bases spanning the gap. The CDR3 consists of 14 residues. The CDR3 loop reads CASSLGTPGDEQYF. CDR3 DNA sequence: TGTGCCAGCAGCTTGGGCACACCAGGCGACGAGCAGTACTTC. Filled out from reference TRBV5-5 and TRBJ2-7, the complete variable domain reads DAGVTQSPTHLIKTRGQQVTLRCSPISGHKSVSWYQQVLGQGPQFIFQYYEKEERGRGNFPDRFSARQFPNYSSELNVNALLLGDSALYLCASSLGTPGDEQYFGPGTRLTVT.

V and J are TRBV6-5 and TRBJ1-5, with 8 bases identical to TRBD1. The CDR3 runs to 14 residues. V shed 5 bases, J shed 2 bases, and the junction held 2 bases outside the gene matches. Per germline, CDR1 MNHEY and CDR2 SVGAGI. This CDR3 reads CASSMDRGNQPQHF. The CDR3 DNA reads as TGTGCCAGCAGTATGGACAGGGGCAATCAGCCCCAGCATTTT.

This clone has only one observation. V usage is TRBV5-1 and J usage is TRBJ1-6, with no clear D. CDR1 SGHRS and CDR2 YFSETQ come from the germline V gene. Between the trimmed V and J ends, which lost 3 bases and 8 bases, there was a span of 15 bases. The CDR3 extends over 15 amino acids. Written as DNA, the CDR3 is TGCGCCAGCAGCTCCCTAGGTACGGTGGATTCACCCCTCCACTTT. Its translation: CASSSLGTVDSPLHF.

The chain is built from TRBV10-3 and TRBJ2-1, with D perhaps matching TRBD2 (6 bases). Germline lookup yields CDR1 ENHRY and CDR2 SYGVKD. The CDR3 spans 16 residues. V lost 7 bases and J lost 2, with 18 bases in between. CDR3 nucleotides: TGTGCCATCAATAGTGGGTTGGGAGGCCCCTACAATGAGCAGTTCTTC. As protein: CAINSGLGGPYNEQFF.

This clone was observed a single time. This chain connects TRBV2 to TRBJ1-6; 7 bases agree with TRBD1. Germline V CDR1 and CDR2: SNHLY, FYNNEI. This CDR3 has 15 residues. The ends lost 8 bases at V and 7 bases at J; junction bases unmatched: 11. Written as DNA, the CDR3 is TGTGCCAGCGGAAGACAGGGCTGGGAAAATTCACCCCTCCACTTT. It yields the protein CASGRQGWENSPLHF.

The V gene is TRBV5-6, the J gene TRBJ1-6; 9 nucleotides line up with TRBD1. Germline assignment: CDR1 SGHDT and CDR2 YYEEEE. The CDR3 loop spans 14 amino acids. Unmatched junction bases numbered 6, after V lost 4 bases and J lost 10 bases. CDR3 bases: TGTGCCAGCAGCCGCCGGGACAGGGTCTCACCCCTCCACTTT. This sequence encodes CASSRRDRVSPLHF.

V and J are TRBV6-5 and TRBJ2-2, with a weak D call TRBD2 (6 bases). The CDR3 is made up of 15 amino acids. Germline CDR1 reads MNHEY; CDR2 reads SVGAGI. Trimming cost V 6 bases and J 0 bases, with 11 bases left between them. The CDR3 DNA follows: TGTGCCAGCAGGACCGGGACTGCGAACACCGGGGAGCTGTTTTTT. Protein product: CASRTGTANTGELFF.